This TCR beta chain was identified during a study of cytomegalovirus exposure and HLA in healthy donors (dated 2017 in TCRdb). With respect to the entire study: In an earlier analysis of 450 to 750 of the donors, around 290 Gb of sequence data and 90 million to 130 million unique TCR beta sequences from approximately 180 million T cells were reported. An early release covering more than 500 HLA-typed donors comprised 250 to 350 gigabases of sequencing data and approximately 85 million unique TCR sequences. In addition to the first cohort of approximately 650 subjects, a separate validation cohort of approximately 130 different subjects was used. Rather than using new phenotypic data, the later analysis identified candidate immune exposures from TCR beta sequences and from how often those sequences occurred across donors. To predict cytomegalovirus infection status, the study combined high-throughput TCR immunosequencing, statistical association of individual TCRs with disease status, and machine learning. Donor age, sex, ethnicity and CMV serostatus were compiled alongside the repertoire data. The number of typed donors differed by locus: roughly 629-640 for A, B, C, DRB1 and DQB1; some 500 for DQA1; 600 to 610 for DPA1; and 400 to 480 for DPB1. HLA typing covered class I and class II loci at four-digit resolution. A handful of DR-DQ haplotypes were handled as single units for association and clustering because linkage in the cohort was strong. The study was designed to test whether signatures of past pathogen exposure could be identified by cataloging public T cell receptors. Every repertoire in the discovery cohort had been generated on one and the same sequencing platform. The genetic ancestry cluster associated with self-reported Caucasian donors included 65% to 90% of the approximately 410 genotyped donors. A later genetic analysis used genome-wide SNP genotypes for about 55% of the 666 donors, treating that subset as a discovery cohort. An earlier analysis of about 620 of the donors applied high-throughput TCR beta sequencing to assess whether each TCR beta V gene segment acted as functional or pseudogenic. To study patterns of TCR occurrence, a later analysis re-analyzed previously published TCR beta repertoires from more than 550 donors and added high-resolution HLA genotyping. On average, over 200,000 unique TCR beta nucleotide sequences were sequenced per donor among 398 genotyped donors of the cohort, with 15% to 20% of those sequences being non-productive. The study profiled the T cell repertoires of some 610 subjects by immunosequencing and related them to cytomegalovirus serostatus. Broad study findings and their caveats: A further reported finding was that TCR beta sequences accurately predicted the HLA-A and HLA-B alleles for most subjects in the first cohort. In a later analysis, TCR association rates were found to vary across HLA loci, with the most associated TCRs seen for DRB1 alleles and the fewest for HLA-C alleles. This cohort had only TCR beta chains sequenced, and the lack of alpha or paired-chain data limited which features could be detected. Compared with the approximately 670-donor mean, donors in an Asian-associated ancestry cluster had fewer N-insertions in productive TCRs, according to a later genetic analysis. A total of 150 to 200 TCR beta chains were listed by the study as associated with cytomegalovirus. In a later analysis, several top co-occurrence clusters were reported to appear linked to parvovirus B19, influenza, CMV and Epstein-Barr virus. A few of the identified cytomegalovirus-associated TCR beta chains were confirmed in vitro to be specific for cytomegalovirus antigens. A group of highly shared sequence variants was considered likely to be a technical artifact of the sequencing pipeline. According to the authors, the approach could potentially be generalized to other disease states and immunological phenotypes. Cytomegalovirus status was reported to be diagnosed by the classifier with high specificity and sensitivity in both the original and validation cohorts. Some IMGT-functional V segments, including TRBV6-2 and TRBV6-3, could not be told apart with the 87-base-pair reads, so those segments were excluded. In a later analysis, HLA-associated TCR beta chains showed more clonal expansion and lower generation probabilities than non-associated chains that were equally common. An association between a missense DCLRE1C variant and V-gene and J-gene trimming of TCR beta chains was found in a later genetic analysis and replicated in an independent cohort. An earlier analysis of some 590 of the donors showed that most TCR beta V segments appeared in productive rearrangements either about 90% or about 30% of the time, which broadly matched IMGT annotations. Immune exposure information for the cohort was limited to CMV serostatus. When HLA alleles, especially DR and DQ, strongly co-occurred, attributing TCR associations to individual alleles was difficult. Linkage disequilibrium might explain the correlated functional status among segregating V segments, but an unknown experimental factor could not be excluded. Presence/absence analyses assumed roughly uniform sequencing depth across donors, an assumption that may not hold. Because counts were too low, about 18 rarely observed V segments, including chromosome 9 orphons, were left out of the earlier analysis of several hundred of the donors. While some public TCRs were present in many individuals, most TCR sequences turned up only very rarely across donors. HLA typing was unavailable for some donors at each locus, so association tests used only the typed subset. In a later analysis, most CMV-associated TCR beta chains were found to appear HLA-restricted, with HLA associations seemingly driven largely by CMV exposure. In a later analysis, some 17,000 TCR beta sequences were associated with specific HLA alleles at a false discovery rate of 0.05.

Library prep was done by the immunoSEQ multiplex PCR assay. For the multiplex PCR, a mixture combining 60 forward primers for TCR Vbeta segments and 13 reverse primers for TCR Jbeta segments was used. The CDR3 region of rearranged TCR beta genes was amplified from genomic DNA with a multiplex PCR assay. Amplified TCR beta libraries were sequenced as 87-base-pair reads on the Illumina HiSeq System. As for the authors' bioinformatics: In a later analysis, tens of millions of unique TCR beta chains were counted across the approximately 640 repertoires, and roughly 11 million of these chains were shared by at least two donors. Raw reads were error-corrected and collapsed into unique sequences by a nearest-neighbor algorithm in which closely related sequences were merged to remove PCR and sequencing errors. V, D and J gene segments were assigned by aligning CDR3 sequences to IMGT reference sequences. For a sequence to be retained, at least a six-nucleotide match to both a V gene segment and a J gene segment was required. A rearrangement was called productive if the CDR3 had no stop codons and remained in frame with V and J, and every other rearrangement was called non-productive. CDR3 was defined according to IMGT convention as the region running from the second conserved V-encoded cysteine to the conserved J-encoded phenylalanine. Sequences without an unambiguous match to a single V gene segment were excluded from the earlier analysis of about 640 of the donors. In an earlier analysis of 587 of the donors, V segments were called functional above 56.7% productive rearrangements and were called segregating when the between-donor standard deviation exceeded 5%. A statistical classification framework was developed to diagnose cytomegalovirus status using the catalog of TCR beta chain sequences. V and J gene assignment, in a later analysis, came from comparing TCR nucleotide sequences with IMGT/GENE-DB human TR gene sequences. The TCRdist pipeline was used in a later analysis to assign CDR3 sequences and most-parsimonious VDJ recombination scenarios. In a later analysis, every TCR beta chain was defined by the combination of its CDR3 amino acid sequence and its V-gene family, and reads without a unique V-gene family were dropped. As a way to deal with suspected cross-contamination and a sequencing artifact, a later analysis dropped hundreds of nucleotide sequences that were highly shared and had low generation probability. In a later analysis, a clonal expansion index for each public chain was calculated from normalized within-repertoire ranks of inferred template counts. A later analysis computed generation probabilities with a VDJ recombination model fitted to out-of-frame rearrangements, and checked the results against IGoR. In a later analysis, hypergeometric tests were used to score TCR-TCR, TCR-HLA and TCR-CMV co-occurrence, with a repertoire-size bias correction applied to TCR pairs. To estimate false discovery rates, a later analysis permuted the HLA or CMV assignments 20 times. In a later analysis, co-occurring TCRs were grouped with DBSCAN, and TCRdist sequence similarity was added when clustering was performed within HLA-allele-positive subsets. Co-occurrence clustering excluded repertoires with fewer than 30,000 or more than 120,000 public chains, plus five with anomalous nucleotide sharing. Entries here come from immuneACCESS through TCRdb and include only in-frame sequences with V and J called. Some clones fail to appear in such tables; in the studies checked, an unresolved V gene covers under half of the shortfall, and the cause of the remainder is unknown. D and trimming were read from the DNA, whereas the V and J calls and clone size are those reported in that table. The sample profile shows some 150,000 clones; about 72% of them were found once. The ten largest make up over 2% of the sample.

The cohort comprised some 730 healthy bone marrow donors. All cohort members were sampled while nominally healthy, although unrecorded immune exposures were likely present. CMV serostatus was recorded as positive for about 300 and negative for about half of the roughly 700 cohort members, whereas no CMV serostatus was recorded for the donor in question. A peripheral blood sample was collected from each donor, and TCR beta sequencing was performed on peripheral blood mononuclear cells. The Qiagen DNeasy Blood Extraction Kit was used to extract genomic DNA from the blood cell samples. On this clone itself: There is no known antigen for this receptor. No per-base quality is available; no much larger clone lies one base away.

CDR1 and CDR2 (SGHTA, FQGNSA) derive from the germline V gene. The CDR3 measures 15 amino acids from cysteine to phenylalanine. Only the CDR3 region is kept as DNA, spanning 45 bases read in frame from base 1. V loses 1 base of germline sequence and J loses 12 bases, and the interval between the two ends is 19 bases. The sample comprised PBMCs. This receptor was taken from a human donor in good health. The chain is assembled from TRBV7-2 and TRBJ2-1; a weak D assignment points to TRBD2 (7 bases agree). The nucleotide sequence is TGTGCCAGCAGCTTAGACGCGACGGGGGGCATAGCGCAGTTCTTC. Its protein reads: CASSLDATGGIAQFF.